This TCR beta chain was sequenced for a study of shared clonotypes between healthy human individuals (dated by TCRdb to the early 2020s). Broadly, across the study: The cohort comprised two women and a few men aged 18 to 49 years. For each donor, CD4 naive and CD4 memory were each run on three plates, CD8 naive on two plates, and CD8 memory on one plate. To estimate repertoire size and how much clonotype sharing occurs between individuals, the study deeply sequenced the blood TCR repertoires of five or six healthy adults. To increase sequencing depth and limit assay-specific biases, different laboratories used diverse techniques to prepare libraries and sequence TCR repertoires. Leukapheresis yielded between about 0.85 and 10 billion PBMCs per donor.

CD8 naive samples consisted of CD45RO-negative cells that were positively selected for CCR7, yielding a CD45RA+CCR7+ population without TemRA cells. Healthy HIV-negative adults with no recently reported acute infections or vaccinations were included as donors. Only Caucasian adults living in Nashville, Tennessee, USA were represented among the donors. Blood was obtained by leukapheresis, after which PBMCs were separated by Ficoll-Histopaque density gradient centrifugation and cryopreserved in liquid nitrogen vapor phase. Analytical flow cytometry was used to check the purity and quantity of every magnetically sorted T cell population. Genomic DNA was isolated from each sorted fraction and quantified by UV absorbance on a Nanodrop 2000c. Beyond this particular receptor, the publication reports: Only blood was sampled, and tissue TCR repertoires likely differ from those in blood. Pairwise subsampling led to the expectation that sequencing depth would affect the degree of clonotype sharing among donors. When a handful of donors were compared, the shared fraction of clonotypes was 5% to 6.5% for naive CD4, roughly 3.3% for naive CD8, 2% to 2.5% for memory CD4, and 0.3% to 0.5% for memory CD8. Compared with non-shared clonotypes, clonotypes shared by all four sorted-subset donors had higher generation probabilities. Rarefaction of sorted-subset datasets indicated incomplete sequencing despite the large sequencing depth. Naive subsets generally had larger estimated clonotype richness than memory subsets did. Because the study included only a small number of donors, the genetic and exposure-history diversity represented was limited.

TCR CDR3 regions were amplified from genomic DNA by multiplex PCR using the deep immunoSEQ assay. Genomic DNA extracted from each cell subset was distributed evenly over all wells of several immunoSEQ 96-well plates, and each plate served as one replicate. For sorted subsets, approximately 200 ng of genomic DNA, equivalent to some 30,000 T cell genomes, went into each replicate PCR. Purified libraries were quantified with a Qubit 3.0 fluorometer, sized on a Bioanalyzer 2100, and re-quantified with the KAPA Library Quantification kit. Every immunoSEQ 96-well plate was sequenced on a separate single-read 150-cycle Illumina NextSeq 550 flow cell. The source study handled its data this way. Because only junctional sequences without quality scores were contained in the immunoSEQ output, filtering matching that applied to full-length reads could not be performed. Sequences were annotated with PyIR, a Python wrapper for IgBLAST v1.9, using IMGT germline references to assign V/J genes and CDR3. Reads were removed for weak V/J assignments (E-value above 1e-6), missing CDR3, stop codons, out-of-frame junctions, or ambiguous translated residues. V3J clonotypes were defined as sequences sharing an identical inferred V gene, J gene, and CDR3 amino acid sequence. To compute the percentage overlap between repertoires, the number of shared unique clonotypes was divided by the size of the smaller repertoire. Richness of each repertoire was evaluated using RTK rarefaction, the Chao1 estimator, and Recon v2.1 estimates of unobserved clonotypes. Generation probabilities were computed with OLGA for all TCRbeta clonotypes obtained by the gDNA method from several donors. TCRdb took over this immuneACCESS table, retaining in-frame rearrangements with V and J assigned. Such tables are incomplete; in checked studies, under half of the missing clones stem from an unresolved V gene, and the remainder is unexplained. V and J calls and clone size are copied from that table; D and trimming were computed from the DNA. The sample table shows more than 500,000 clones, and around 95% are seen once. Around 0.12% of the sample is held by the ten biggest clonotypes.

In regard to this clone: This receptor's antigen is unknown. Per-nucleotide qualities are absent, and no much larger clonotype sits a single base away.

Taken from the germline V gene, the CDR1 and CDR2 loops are SQVTM and ANQGSEA. V and J are truncated by 7 bases and 0 bases respectively, leaving an intervening sequence of 14 bases. From its cysteine to its phenylalanine, the CDR3 spans 14 amino acids. Only the CDR3 DNA is retained, 42 bases long and in frame from the first base. Recombination connected TRBV29-1 to TRBJ2-3; no D gene is confidently identified. Sequenced: naive CD8+ T cells sorted from blood. Reading the label with the study, this specimen's cell subset or site is: CD45RA+CCR7+. The receptor was derived from a young woman in good health. CDR3 region: CSADPYLSTDTQYF. The sequence in DNA is TGCAGCGCTGACCCCTACTTAAGCACAGATACGCAGTATTTT.